This T cell receptor beta chain was profiled in a study of T cell responses to AZD1222 COVID-19 vaccine. Study-level background: Second-dose intervals near 4 or 12 weeks were combined. Regarding the study as a whole: The breadth and depth of Spike-specific TCRs increased once two AZD1222 doses had been given. Repertoires were obtained only post-peak T cell response. At baseline, seropositivity was found in only a handful of AZD1222 recipients.

Assay: immunoSEQ multiplex PCR; the TCRdb copy retains only in-frame clones and omits some. The table has 150,000 or so clones, 93% seen once. About this clone itself: Its target is unknown.

CDR1 is SGHAT and CDR2 is FQNNGV in the germline V gene. Between the trimmed V and J ends, which lost 6 bases and 10 bases, there was a span of 19 bases. This CDR3 has 15 amino acids. This sequence joins TRBV11-2 and TRBJ1-6; D is ambiguous. The sequences come from peripheral blood, collected on day 0 of AZD1222 vaccination. The TCR originated in an adult in good health. This CDR3 is CASRPTIREPSPLHF. The CDR3 DNA sequence: TGTGCCAGCAGGCCTACTATACGGGAGCCCTCACCCCTCCACTTT.